The 17 T cell receptor beta chains below come from one sample, sequenced in a study of T-cell memory formation after mild COVID-19. MiXCR, applied by TCRdb to the 5' RACE reads, yields one record per CDR3 protein. The repertoire holds roughly 260,000 distinct CDR3 sequences, with about 17% as singletons. The sequencing input was PBMCs or a T cell subset sorted from them (not recorded which). These TCRs come from a man younger than 35 who had mild COVID-19 (a few samples of this study predate the infection). Cell type and time point are not known.

The rearrangement uses TRBV15 and TRBJ2-2, with 14 bases fitting TRBD2. In germline, CDR1 is LNHNV, CDR2 YYDKDF (reference sequence). The length of the CDR3 is 16 residues. With 4 bases clipped from V and 7 bases from J, the junction kept 5 bases outside the gene matches. The CDR3 bases are TGTGCCACCAGCAAGACTAGCGGGGGGGTAATCGGGGAGCTGTTTTTT. Protein sequence: CATSKTSGGVIGELFF.

The rearrangement joins TRBV12-3 or TRBV12-4 to TRBJ1-3, with 11 bases matching TRBD1. The CDR3 runs 15 residues. Losses at the gene ends were 6 bases for V and 8 bases for J; bases not matched to a gene: 9. CDR3 protein: CASSPGTGGWDTIYF. For the CDR3, the DNA is TGTGCCAGCAGCCCTGGGACAGGGGGTTGGGACACCATATATTTT.

The chain combines TRBV6-2 or TRBV6-3 with TRBJ2-3; D remains unclear. Per the germline V gene, CDR1 is MNHEY and CDR2 is SVGEGT. The CDR3 spans 13 residues. Trimming removed 4 bases from V and 13 bases from J, with 18 bases in between. CDR3 in DNA: TGTGCCAGCAGTTCCGTAAGGAGACCGGATAAGTATTTT. It yields the protein CASSSVRRPDKYF.

The chain employs TRBV4-1 and TRBJ2-5, with 7 bases that match TRBD2. This CDR3 contains 15 residues. Germline values: CDR1 MGHRA, CDR2 YSYEKL. V lost 4 bases, J lost 3 bases, and 8 bases stayed unmatched. CDR3 DNA: TGCGCCAGCAGCCTGACCGGGACTACGAAAGAGACCCAGTACTTC. Protein: CASSLTGTTKETQYF.

This clonotype turned up a few times. The gene calls are TRBV20-1 and TRBJ2-1; no reliable D call. CDR3 length equals 10 residues. Trimming removed 5 bases at V and 4 bases at J, with 3 bases between. The V gene's germline CDR1 is DFQATT and CDR2 SNEGSKA (reference sequence). The CDR3 DNA follows: TGCAGTGCTGGTTACAATGAGCAGTTCTTC. It translates to CSAGYNEQFF.

Only a few counts were recorded for this clonotype. The genes are TRBV10-3 and TRBJ2-7, with D perhaps TRBD1 (6 bases). Germline V gives CDR1 ENHRY, CDR2 SYGVKD. Deletions cut 6 bases from V and 0 bases from J, with 6 bases between. CDR3 size: 12 residues. CDR3 sequence reads: CAIRDSSYEQYF. The CDR3 DNA sequence: TGTGCCATCAGGGACAGCTCCTACGAGCAGTACTTC.

This sequence joins TRBV6-5 and TRBJ1-5, with D uncertain. Trimming shortened V by 0 bases and J by 7 bases, and 7 bases separated the two germline ends. CDR1 and CDR2 (germline): MNHEY, SVGAGI. The CDR3 extends over 13 amino acids. This CDR3 reads CASSYSERQPQHF. The CDR3 DNA sequence: TGTGCCAGCAGTTACTCCGAACGCCAGCCCCAGCATTTT.

This chain links TRBV11-3 with TRBJ2-1; the match to TRBD2 covers 11 bases. This CDR3 comprises 16 residues. V was pared by 3 bases and J by 6 bases, with 7 bases of the junction left unmatched. From germline, CDR1 is SGHNT and CDR2 YENEEA. CDR3 DNA: TGTGCCAGCAGCTTTATGCTAGCGGGGGGCCCCAATGAGCAGTTCTTC. This codes for CASSFMLAGGPNEQFF.

This chain links TRBV6-1 with TRBJ2-1; unclear D gene. V lost 3 bases and J lost 0, with 12 bases in between. The CDR3 sequence is 16 residues long. Germline values: CDR1 MNHNS, CDR2 SASEGT. The CDR3 loop is CASSDAGSGSYNEQFF. Here the CDR3 DNA reads TGTGCCAGCAGTGATGCCGGTAGTGGCTCCTACAATGAGCAGTTCTTC.

This clonotype was observed a handful of times. Here the CDR3 reads CASSLTGDQADTQYF. CDR3 DNA sequence: TGTGCCAGCAGTTTGACAGGGGATCAAGCAGATACGCAGTATTTT. The chain is built from TRBV7-8 and TRBJ2-3; 8 nucleotides align to TRBD1. The CDR3 covers 15 residues. V gave up 6 bases and J gave up 4 bases; unmatched junction bases: 9. Germline CDR1 SGHVS, CDR2 FQNEAQ. The whole variable domain, filled in from reference TRBV7-8 and TRBJ2-3, reads GAGVSQSPRYKVAKRGQDVALRCDPISGHVSLFWYQQALGQGPEFLTYFQNEAQLDKSGLPSDRFFAERPEGSVSTLKIQRTQQEDSAVYLCASSLTGDQADTQYFGPGTRLTVL.

The sample holds a few counts of this clonotype. The rearrangement links TRBV7-9 to TRBJ2-1; D might be TRBD1 or TRBD2, each matching 5 bases. V lost 1 base and J 4 bases, leaving 11 bases between the germline ends. CDR3 length equals 15 residues. The germline CDR1 and CDR2 sequences are SEHNR and FQNEAQ (reference sequence). The DNA of the CDR3 is TGTGCCAGCAGCTTAGATCAGGGACCTTACAATGAGCAGTTCTTC. Its translation is CASSLDQGPYNEQFF.

This rearrangement joins TRBV6-5 to TRBJ2-5; D tentatively reads TRBD1 or TRBD2 (5 bases each). The V end lost 2 bases, the J end lost 7 bases, and 11 bases lay between the germline ends. The germline V gene encodes CDR1 MNHEY and CDR2 SVGAGI. This CDR3 contains 13 residues. CDR3 residues: CASSYGTAGTQYF. For the CDR3, the DNA is TGTGCCAGCAGTTACGGGACCGCGGGGACCCAGTACTTC.

The V call is TRBV19, the J call TRBJ1-1; D might be TRBD1 (5 bases). The CDR3 has 13 residues. Trimming removed 7 bases at V and 2 bases at J, with 11 bases between. The germline CDR1 and CDR2 sequences are LNHDA and SQIVND (reference sequence). CDR3 DNA: TGTGCCAGTACCGGGGCTGGAAACACTGAAGCTTTCTTT. Protein product: CASTGAGNTEAFF.

This clonotype was seen a handful of times. The rearrangement uses TRBV5-5 and TRBJ2-5; no firm D call. There are 13 residues in the CDR3. V lost 5 bases and J lost 5, with 13 bases in between. Germline lookup yields CDR1 SGHKS and CDR2 YYEKEE (reference sequence). The DNA for the CDR3 is TGTGCCAGCAGTTACCCTCGGCGGGAGACCCAGTACTTC. The encoded protein is CASSYPRRETQYF.

The chain combines TRBV18 with TRBJ1-2; the match to TRBD1 covers 10 bases. The CDR3 is 21 residues long. V was clipped by 3 bases and J by 4 bases; unmatched bases: 23. The germline gives CDR1 KGHSH, CDR2 LQKENI. CDR3 sequence reads: CASSPTTSLGQGLVAVYGYTF. CDR3 coding DNA: TGTGCCAGCTCACCCACGACGTCTTTGGGACAGGGGTTAGTGGCTGTCTATGGCTACACCTTC. Using reference TRBV18 and TRBJ1-2 for the parts outside the CDR3, the full variable domain is NAGVMQNPRHLVRRRGQEARLRCSPMKGHSHVYWYRQLPEEGLKFMVYLQKENIIDESGMPKERFSAEFPKEGPSILRIQQVVRGDSAAYFCASSPTTSLGQGLVAVYGYTFGSGTRLTVV.

This clonotype occurred a few times. The chain's CDR3 is CASFSTSGGADVNTQYF. For the CDR3, the DNA is TGCGCCAGCTTTTCAACTAGCGGGGGGGCCGATGTGAATACGCAGTATTTT. The chain links TRBV5-1 to TRBJ2-3, with TRBD2 identical over 13 bases. The CDR3 has 17 amino acids. The germline V gene has CDR1 SGHRS and CDR2 YFSETQ. The V gene end was trimmed by 7 bases and the J gene end by 7 bases; junction bases not matched to a gene: 15.

The V gene is TRBV29-1, the J gene TRBJ1-5; no clear D. CDR3 size: 11 residues. Germline loops: CDR1 SQVTM, CDR2 ANQGSEA. Trimming left V 7 bases short and J 1 base short, with 5 bases between. The CDR3 DNA reads TGCAGCGCGGGGAGCAATCAGCCCCAGCATTTT. It is translated as CSAGSNQPQHF.